A single sample gave rise to the 26 T cell receptor beta chains below, sequenced in a study of CD8 T cells in Susac syndrome. Reverse transcription of 0.5 to 1 ug RNA was performed with random hexamers. TCRdb ran MiXCR on the immunoSEQ multiplex PCR reads and lists one entry per CDR3 protein. This sample has 150,000 to 180,000 distinct CDR3 sequences, with 85% to 95% found just once. The specimen sequenced was CD8+ T cells from PBMCs. The receptors were sampled from a human donor with multiple sclerosis.

The chain joins TRBV11-2 to TRBJ2-1; 8 nucleotides align to TRBD2. V dropped 1 base and J dropped 0; count of bases not matched to a gene: 5. Germline assignment: CDR1 SGHAT and CDR2 FQNNGV. The CDR3 runs to 17 residues. The CDR3 is CASSLVRGGPSYNEQFF. CDR3 DNA: TGTGCCAGCAGCTTAGTCCGCGGGGGGCCCTCCTACAATGAGCAGTTCTTC.

V usage is TRBV10-3 and J usage is TRBJ2-7; D may be TRBD2 (5 bases). The V gene lost 4 bases and the J gene lost 4 bases, with 17 bases spanning the gap. The CDR3 extends over 15 amino acids. Germline loops: CDR1 ENHRY, CDR2 SYGVKD. CDR3 loop: CAISVFRAGLYEQYF. CDR3 coding DNA: TGTGCCATCAGTGTTTTCCGGGCGGGCTTATACGAGCAGTACTTC.

The J gene is TRBJ1-1, the V gene TRBV20-1, with TRBD1 matching 10 bases. The CDR3 loop spans 15 amino acids. The germline CDR1 and CDR2 sequences are DFQATT and SNEGSKA (reference sequence). Trimming cost V 0 bases and J 6 bases; bases outside gene matches: 7. The CDR3 spells CSARDNGQGVPEAFF. The CDR3 DNA follows: TGCAGTGCTAGAGATAACGGACAGGGGGTTCCTGAAGCTTTCTTT.

The chain is built from TRBV24-1 and TRBJ2-3; tentatively, D is TRBD1 (5 bases). The V end lost 0 bases, the J end lost 2 bases, and 8 bases lay between the germline ends. This CDR3 contains 15 residues. In germline, CDR1 is KGHDR, CDR2 SFDVKD. CDR3 loop: CATSDLTGPTDTQYF. For the CDR3, the DNA is TGTGCCACCAGTGATTTGACAGGCCCCACAGATACGCAGTATTTT.

The chain uses TRBV7-9 and TRBJ2-3; D might be TRBD2 (6 bases). CDR1 is SEHNR and CDR2 is FQNEAQ in the germline V gene (reference sequence). The CDR3 is made up of 18 amino acids. The germline V and J ends were trimmed by 5 bases and 0 bases, with 21 bases remaining between them. The CDR3 reads CASSPPRGASPSTDTQYF. CDR3 nucleotide sequence: TGTGCCAGCAGCCCCCCCCGCGGGGCTAGCCCGAGCACAGATACGCAGTATTTT.

V usage is TRBV6-2 or TRBV6-3 and J usage is TRBJ2-5, with 9 bases aligning to TRBD2. Germline CDR1 is MNHEY and CDR2 is SVGEGT. V lost 8 bases, J lost 1 base, and 8 bases stayed unmatched. This CDR3 is 15 amino acids long. The CDR3 DNA sequence: TGTGCCAGCCGACCGGGACTAGCCTCCCAAGAGACCCAGTACTTC. Its translation: CASRPGLASQETQYF.

The chain couples TRBV5-6 to TRBJ2-7; no firm D call. This CDR3 comprises 17 residues. Germline assignment: CDR1 SGHDT and CDR2 YYEEEE. V was pared by 4 bases and J by 2 bases, with 22 bases between. The CDR3: CASSPTSLDSYTYEQYF. As DNA, the CDR3 is TGTGCCAGCAGCCCTACCTCACTGGATTCTTATACCTACGAGCAGTACTTC.

This chain links TRBV4-1 with TRBJ1-2; possible D gene TRBD1, 6 bases. The CDR3 contains 12 residues. Germline V gene sequence: CDR1 MGHRA, CDR2 YSYEKL. V was pared by 9 bases and J by 6 bases, with 14 bases between. The CDR3: CASNGGAHGYTF. The CDR3 coding sequence is TGCGCCAGTAACGGGGGGGCTCATGGCTACACCTTC.

In the case of this clonotype: At one end, the junction sequence differs from germline, possibly due to a read error. This chain uses TRBV29-1 with TRBJ2-6; possible D gene TRBD1, 6 bases. Looked up from germline, CDR1 is SQVTM and CDR2 is ANQGSEA. The CDR3 runs 18 residues. Here the CDR3 reads CSVEARDKRESGANALTF. The CDR3 DNA reads TGCAGCGTTGAGGCCCGGGACAAACGAGAATCCGGGGCCAACGCCCTGACTTTC. Based on the CDR3 plus reference TRBV29-1 and TRBJ2-6, the full variable domain is SAVISQKPSRDICQRGTSLTIQCQVDSQVTMMFWYRQQPGQSLTLIATANQGSEATYESGFVIDKFPISRPNLTFSTLTVSNMSPEDSSIYLCSVEARDKRESGANALTFGAGSRLTVL.

The chain uses TRBV20-1 and TRBJ1-5, with 9 nucleotides matching TRBD1. The CDR3 totals 15 residues. Germline assignment: CDR1 DFQATT and CDR2 SNEGSKA (reference sequence). The trim removed 2 bases at V and 11 bases at J, leaving 13 bases unmatched. DNA for the CDR3: TGCAGTGCTAGAACCGGACAGGGGACGCTCATGACCCAGCATTTT. It specifies CSARTGQGTLMTQHF.

This CDR3 reads CASSYSRGNTIYF. The CDR3 region has the DNA TGTGCCAGCAGTTACTCGAGAGGAAACACCATATATTTT. The chain carries TRBV6-2 or TRBV6-3 and TRBJ1-3; D is unresolved. V gave up 0 bases and J gave up 4 bases, with 4 bases separating them. Germline V gene lookup returns CDR1 MNHEY and CDR2 SVGEGT. The CDR3 totals 13 residues.

This clonotype was recorded once. This rearrangement joins TRBV7-9 to TRBJ2-1; TRBD1 might be the D (7 bases). The length of the CDR3 is 15 residues. The V gene lost 2 bases and the J gene lost 7 bases, with 15 bases spanning the gap. Per germline, CDR1 SEHNR and CDR2 FQNEAQ (reference sequence). The CDR3 DNA reads as TGTGCCAGCAGCTTACAGGACAGGAGGGGGAATGAGCAGTTCTTC. It translates to CASSLQDRRGNEQFF.

The chain is built from TRBV7-9 and TRBJ1-5; a possible D gene is TRBD1 (5 bases). The CDR3 loop spans 15 amino acids. Per germline, CDR1 SEHNR and CDR2 FQNEAQ (reference sequence). Trimming shortened V by 5 bases and J by 2 bases, and 13 bases separated the two germline ends. The CDR3 DNA reads as TGTGCCAGCAGCCGGGACGGTCAACGCAATCAGCCCCAGCATTTT. Translation gives CASSRDGQRNQPQHF.

This clonotype was observed a single time. The chain employs TRBV7-9 and TRBJ2-5; 7 nucleotides match TRBD1. V shed 5 bases and J 1 base; nucleotides not matched to a gene: 7. This CDR3 has 15 residues. CDR1 and CDR2 from the germline V gene are SEHNR and FQNEAQ (reference sequence). As DNA, the CDR3 is TGTGCCAGCAGCACCTCGACAGGGACCCAAGAGACCCAGTACTTC. Its translation: CASSTSTGTQETQYF. Supplemented by reference TRBV7-9 and TRBJ2-5, the full variable domain reads DTGVSQNPRHKITKRGQNVTFRCDPISEHNRLYWYRQTLGQGPEFLTYFQNEAQLEKSRLLSDRFSAERPKGSFSTLEIQRTEQGDSAMYLCASSTSTGTQETQYFGPGTRLLVL.

The chain links TRBV12-3 or TRBV12-4 to TRBJ1-5; D is ambiguous. V gave up 7 bases and J gave up 0 bases, with 10 bases separating them. This CDR3 is 14 amino acids long. The CDR3 reads CASTLPVSNQPQHF. The DNA for the CDR3 is TGTGCCAGCACCCTCCCCGTTAGCAATCAGCCCCAGCATTTT.

This clonotype was seen a single time. The V gene is TRBV24-1, the J gene TRBJ2-7, with 9 bases that match TRBD2. The germline V gene encodes CDR1 KGHDR and CDR2 SFDVKD. The J segment lost 2 bases and the V segment lost 1 base, leaving 8 bases of the junction unmatched. The CDR3 has 17 amino acids. For the CDR3, the DNA is TGTGCCACCAGTGATTTAGCTAGGGCTAGCGGGGCCTACGAGCAGTACTTC. Translating it yields CATSDLARASGAYEQYF.

Written as DNA, the CDR3 is TGTGCCAGCAGCTCCCCAGACAGGGGCTACGAGCAGTACTTC. It codes for CASSSPDRGYEQYF. The V and J genes are TRBV7-9 and TRBJ2-7; 8 bases are a match to TRBD1. V was pared by 4 bases and J by 3 bases, with 5 bases of the junction left unmatched. Germline V gene lookup returns CDR1 SEHNR and CDR2 FQNEAQ (reference sequence). This CDR3 is 14 amino acids long.

The V gene is TRBV10-3, the J gene TRBJ2-7; D remains ambiguous. CDR1 and CDR2 from the germline V gene are ENHRY and SYGVKD. CDR3 length: 16 amino acids. Trimming pared 4 bases from V and 0 bases from J, leaving 16 bases between. The CDR3 bases are TGTGCCATCAGTGTGGTTTCTGGTCAAAGCTCCTACGAGCAGTACTTC. It translates to CAISVVSGQSSYEQYF.

This clonotype appeared once. V usage is TRBV9 and J usage is TRBJ2-5, with D possibly being TRBD1 (6 bases). V was cut by 3 bases and J by 0 bases, with 9 bases left in between. This CDR3 comprises 14 residues. Germline values: CDR1 SGDLS, CDR2 YYNGEE. The CDR3 spells CASSGRTDQETQYF. In nucleotides, the CDR3 is TGTGCCAGCAGCGGACGGACAGACCAAGAGACCCAGTACTTC.

The chain is built from TRBV19 and TRBJ1-1; D may be TRBD1 (5 bases). The V and J ends lost 6 bases and 2 bases respectively, with 10 bases between them. This CDR3 has 13 amino acids. In germline, CDR1 is LNHDA, CDR2 SQIVND (reference sequence). The CDR3 spells CASRDGGNTEAFF. The CDR3 nucleotides are TGTGCCAGTAGGGATGGGGGAAACACTGAAGCTTTCTTT.

The chain is built from TRBV7-8 and TRBJ1-5, with 7 bases aligning to TRBD1. The CDR3 is made up of 15 amino acids. The germline gives CDR1 SGHVS, CDR2 FQNEAQ. V gave up 5 bases and J gave up 3 bases; unmatched junction bases: 7. The CDR3: CASSPATGHNQPQHF. The CDR3 coding sequence is TGTGCCAGCAGCCCCGCGACAGGGCACAATCAGCCCCAGCATTTT.

This rearrangement joins TRBV29-1 to TRBJ2-7; D may be TRBD1 (6 bases). Germline V gives CDR1 SQVTM, CDR2 ANQGSEA. The CDR3 totals 17 residues. With 6 bases removed from V and 3 bases from J, the gap between germline ends came to 27 bases. DNA of the CDR3: TGCAGCGTGGCAGGGGCTCGGTCGGAAGATCTGGACTACGAGCAGTACTTC. The encoded protein is CSVAGARSEDLDYEQYF.

The chain has TRBV4-1 and TRBJ2-5, with D maybe TRBD1 (5 bases). CDR3 length: 14 amino acids. V was pared by 0 bases and J by 3 bases, with 8 bases between. CDR1 MGHRA and CDR2 YSYEKL come from the germline V gene. CDR3 loop: CASSQEEGEETQYF. The CDR3 nucleotides read TGCGCCAGCAGCCAAGAGGAAGGGGAAGAGACCCAGTACTTC.

This clonotype was seen a handful of times. The CDR3 DNA reads TGCGCCAGCAGACCTACCGGAGGGGTCCAAGAGACCCAGTACTTC. Protein: CASRPTGGVQETQYF. V usage is TRBV5-1 and J usage is TRBJ2-5, with D possibly matching TRBD2 (6 bases). Trimming removed 5 bases from V and 1 base from J, with 15 bases in between. Germline lookup yields CDR1 SGHRS and CDR2 YFSETQ. The length of the CDR3 is 15 residues.

V and J are TRBV7-9 and TRBJ2-2; the D gene is possibly TRBD2 (5 bases). The CDR3 is 15 amino acids. V lost 4 bases and J lost 0, with 9 bases in between. In germline, CDR1 is SEHNR, CDR2 FQNEAQ (reference sequence). The CDR3 region is CASSWERSNTGELFF. CDR3 nucleotide sequence: TGTGCCAGCAGCTGGGAGCGGTCGAACACCGGGGAGCTGTTTTTT.

The genes are TRBV19 and TRBJ1-1; a weak D match, TRBD1 (5 bases). This CDR3 comprises 17 residues. V lost 9 bases to trimming and J lost 0 bases, with 23 bases between them. CDR1 is LNHDA, CDR2 SQIVND, per germline (reference sequence). The DNA for the CDR3 is TGTGCCAGCCGCAGCCCCGGGACGCGCTTCTTGAACACTGAAGCTTTCTTT. It specifies CASRSPGTRFLNTEAFF.